Following are 18 T cell receptor beta chains from one sample sequenced in a study of blood T cell repertoires in COVID-19. Sequencing used immunoSEQ multiplex PCR; TCRdb keeps in-frame clones, though not all of them. This sample has some 200,000 clones; 89% occur once, and the top ten carry about 0.8%. Material for sequencing was PBMCs or T cells enriched from blood (not recorded which). The source is a woman between 18 and 29 years old who had recovered from COVID-19.

The chain recombines TRBV9 with TRBJ2-1; 7 positions agree with TRBD1. The CDR3 has 11 residues. Trimming took 6 bases from V and 15 from J; bases not matched to a gene: 9. CDR1 SGDLS and CDR2 YYNGEE come from the germline V gene. The CDR3 reads CASTRQGDWFF. CDR3 DNA sequence: TGTGCCAGCACCCGACAGGGCGATTGGTTCTTC.

On this clone itself: An end of the junction differs from the germline gene, which may be a read error. The chain combines TRBV18 with TRBJ1-2; 7 nucleotides agree with TRBD1. CDR1 is KGHSH, CDR2 LQKENI, per germline. The CDR3 is 15 residues long. This CDR3 is CASSPQRQGTSTGPF. Here the CDR3 DNA reads TGTGCCAGCTCACCTCAACGACAGGGAACCTCGACTGGGCCTTTC.

This clone was observed a single time. This chain links TRBV28 with TRBJ2-2; 8 positions agree with TRBD2. The length of the CDR3 is 16 residues. With 2 bases clipped from V and 3 bases from J, the junction kept 5 bases outside the gene matches. CDR1 is MDHEN, CDR2 SYDVKM, per germline. In nucleotides, the CDR3 is TGTGCCAGCAGTTTAGGAGCGGGAGTAGACACCGGGGAGCTGTTTTTT. Its protein product is CASSLGAGVDTGELFF. Filled out from reference TRBV28 and TRBJ2-2, the complete variable domain reads DVKVTQSSRYLVKRTGEKVFLECVQDMDHENMFWYRQDPGLGLRLIYFSYDVKMKEKGDIPEGYSVSREKKERFSLILESASTNQTSMYLCASSLGAGVDTGELFFGEGSRLTVL.

The V and J genes are TRBV28 and TRBJ2-7; tentative D call: TRBD2 (6 bases). V was pared by 3 bases and J by 0 bases, with 18 bases between. The germline V gene encodes CDR1 MDHEN and CDR2 SYDVKM. This CDR3 spans 17 amino acids. The CDR3, as DNA: TGTGCCAGCAGTTTCCCCTTAGCGGAGCCCGGCTCCTACGAGCAGTACTTC. The encoded protein is CASSFPLAEPGSYEQYF.

The CDR3 loop is CASSSSGISGNTIYF. CDR3 sequence (DNA): TGTGCCAGCAGCTCCTCAGGGATCTCTGGAAACACCATATATTTT. The gene calls are TRBV9 and TRBJ1-3; a possible D gene is TRBD1 (5 bases). CDR1 is SGDLS and CDR2 is YYNGEE in the germline V gene. The CDR3 contains 15 residues. V was clipped by 4 bases and J by 0 bases, with 11 bases between them.

J is TRBJ2-1 and V is TRBV18; a possible D gene is TRBD1 (5 bases). The CDR3 runs 16 residues. Germline V gene sequence: CDR1 KGHSH, CDR2 LQKENI. Trimming took off 4 bases at V and 4 bases at J, with 17 bases between the two ends. This CDR3 reads CASSHPSGMGYNEQFF. The CDR3 DNA reads as TGTGCCAGCTCACACCCATCAGGGATGGGGTACAATGAGCAGTTCTTC.

V is TRBV7-6 and J is TRBJ1-1; D gene uncertain. Trimming shortened V by 6 bases and J by 1 base, and 12 bases separated the two germline ends. CDR1 and CDR2 (germline): SGHVS, FNYEAQ. The CDR3 extends over 14 amino acids. CDR3 sequence reads: CASSPTRANTEAFF. For the CDR3, the DNA is TGTGCCAGCAGTCCTACCCGCGCGAACACTGAAGCTTTCTTT. The variable domain in full, completed from reference TRBV7-6 and TRBJ1-1, reads GAGVSQSPRYKVTKRGQDVALRCDPISGHVSLYWYRQALGQGPEFLTYFNYEAQQDKSGLPNDRFSAERPEGSISTLTIQRTEQRDSAMYRCASSPTRANTEAFFGQGTRLTVV.

The V gene is TRBV7-3, the J gene TRBJ2-1, with D possibly TRBD1 on 6 matching bases. V was pared by 1 base and J by 6 bases, with 7 bases between. This CDR3 comprises 13 residues. Germline V gives CDR1 SGHTA, CDR2 FQGTGA. CDR3 amino acids: CASSLNRVNEQFF. CDR3 coding DNA: TGTGCCAGCAGCTTAAACAGGGTCAATGAGCAGTTCTTC.

The chain combines TRBV28 with TRBJ1-1; TRBD1 matches at 10 bases. Trimming at V came to 8 bases and at J to 11 bases, leaving 14 bases not matched to a gene. This CDR3 has 14 amino acids. The germline gives CDR1 MDHEN, CDR2 SYDVKM. The CDR3 region has the DNA TGTGCCAGCGGCCCGGTCGGGACAGGGGAGAATGCTTTCTTT. It is translated as CASGPVGTGENAFF.

In DNA form, the CDR3 reads TGTGCCAGTAGTATAGGACTTAGACTACAAAGCTCCTACAATGAGCAGTTCTTC. Protein sequence: CASSIGLRLQSSYNEQFF. The chain is built from TRBV19 and TRBJ2-1; perhaps TRBD2 as D (5 bases). Between the trimmed V and J ends, which lost 1 base and 0 bases, there was a span of 16 bases. Germline-derived CDR1 and CDR2 are LNHDA and SQIVND (reference sequence). The CDR3 loop spans 18 amino acids. The complete variable domain, with remaining parts taken from reference TRBV19 and TRBJ2-1, reads DGGITQSPKYLFRKEGQNVTLSCEQNLNHDAMYWYRQDPGQGLRLIYYSQIVNDFQKGDIAEGYSVSREKKESFPLTVTSAQKNPTAFYLCASSIGLRLQSSYNEQFFGPGTRLTVL.

This rearrangement joins TRBV18 to TRBJ1-1, with TRBD1 matching 10 bases. V lost 4 bases and J lost 5; bases outside the gene matches: 10. CDR1 KGHSH and CDR2 LQKENI come from the germline V gene. The CDR3 is made up of 16 amino acids. The CDR3 DNA reads as TGTGCCAGCTCACTCCGGACCGGGACAGGGGTGACTGAAGCTTTCTTT. It translates to CASSLRTGTGVTEAFF.

The J gene is TRBJ2-6, the V gene TRBV6-4; maybe TRBD2 (5 bases). Germline CDR1 is MRHNA and CDR2 is SNTAGT. Trimming pared 3 bases from V and 3 bases from J, leaving 9 bases between. The CDR3 contains 15 residues. This CDR3 is CASSEGSGGANVLTF. In DNA, the CDR3 is TGTGCCAGCAGTGAAGGGAGCGGTGGGGCCAACGTCCTGACTTTC.

This chain links TRBV29-1 with TRBJ2-2; D call uncertain. This CDR3 is built from 13 residues. Trimming left V 7 bases short and J 7 bases short, with 16 bases between. The germline V gene encodes CDR1 SQVTM and CDR2 ANQGSEA. In nucleotides, the CDR3 is TGCAGCGGGCGGTCTCCGGTCGGCGGGGAGCTGTTTTTT. Its translation is CSGRSPVGGELFF.

This chain's CDR3 is CASSFEWQGVRETQYF. The CDR3 DNA sequence: TGCGCCAGCAGCTTCGAATGGCAGGGGGTAAGAGAGACCCAGTACTTC. The rearrangement joins TRBV5-1 to TRBJ2-5; 7 nucleotides agree with TRBD1. Germline CDR1 SGHRS, CDR2 YFSETQ. The junction had 11 bases not matched to a gene; V was cut back by 2 bases and J by 4 bases. The CDR3 runs 16 residues.

The chain recombines TRBV28 with TRBJ1-5; no definite D call. V was cut by 6 bases and J by 4 bases, with 16 bases left in between. Germline CDR1 MDHEN, CDR2 SYDVKM. This CDR3 is built from 15 residues. The CDR3 DNA is TGTGCCAGCAGGGAGGGCGGGCAAACAAATCAGCCCCAGCATTTT. It codes for CASREGGQTNQPQHF.

This sequence joins TRBV7-9 and TRBJ2-1, with TRBD1 matching over 11 bases. CDR3 length equals 16 residues. The trim removed 5 bases at V and 4 bases at J, leaving 7 bases unmatched. Germline V gives CDR1 SEHNR, CDR2 FQNEAQ (reference sequence). The CDR3 reads CASSPKGTGGYNEQFF. CDR3 coding DNA: TGTGCCAGCAGCCCAAAGGGGACAGGGGGTTACAATGAGCAGTTCTTC.

This sequence joins TRBV27 and TRBJ1-6; 7 bases match TRBD1. CDR3 size: 14 residues. V lost 6 bases to trimming and J lost 7 bases; unmatched junction nucleotides: 6. The germline CDR1 and CDR2 sequences are MNHEY and SMNVEV (reference sequence). This chain's CDR3 is CASSPGGKNSPLHF. The CDR3 DNA reads TGTGCCAGCAGCCCAGGGGGGAAGAATTCACCCCTCCACTTT.

The rearrangement joins TRBV14 to TRBJ2-1; no definite D call. The CDR3 runs to 14 residues. V lost 4 bases to trimming and J lost 4 bases, with 11 bases between them. CDR1 and CDR2 (germline): SGHDN, FVKESK. This chain's CDR3 is CASSPQARYNEQFF. CDR3 DNA sequence: TGTGCCAGCAGCCCACAAGCGAGATACAATGAGCAGTTCTTC.